Listed below are T cell receptor beta chains from one sample, sequenced in a study of blood T cell repertoires in COVID-19. This table comes from immunoSEQ multiplex PCR, and its TCRdb copy is limited to in-frame clones, with some not included. In the table there are hundreds of thousands of clones, 70% to 90% of which are singletons. The source material was PBMCs or T cells enriched from blood (not recorded which). The receptors were sampled from a man younger than 40 who had recovered from COVID-19. Each CDR3 is given with its conserved first and last residue. D genes are given only for firm matches. Clone size, where shown, is once, few, many, or a class for clones that have expanded.

V gene	J gene	D gene	clone size	CDR3 length	CDR3 DNA	CDR3 protein
TRBV6-5	TRBJ2-7	-	-	14	TGTGCCAGCACCGACAGGACAGATTCCTACGAGCAGTACTTC	CASTDRTDSYEQYF
TRBV5-4	TRBJ2-2	TRBD1	-	15	TGTGCCAGCAGCCAGCCGGGACAGGGTCCCGGGGAGCTGTTTTTT	CASSQPGQGPGELFF
TRBV5-1	TRBJ1-5	-	-	15	TGCACCAGCAGGCCCTCGTGGGGGCTCAATCAGCCCCAGCATTTT	CTSRPSWGLNQPQHF
TRBV5-1	TRBJ2-7	TRBD2	few	14	TGCGCCAGCAGCGGGCTAGCGGGGTCCTACGAGCAGTACTTC	CASSGLAGSYEQYF
TRBV6-2/TRBV6-3	TRBJ1-5	TRBD1	-	15	TGTGCCAGCAGTTGGGACAGGTCCGGCAATCAGCCCCAGCATTTT	CASSWDRSGNQPQHF
TRBV11-2	TRBJ1-1	-	once	14	TGTGCCAGCAGCTCCCTAACAGGGAACACTGAAGCTTTCTTT	CASSSLTGNTEAFF
TRBV19	TRBJ2-1	TRBD2	-	13	TGTGCCAGTAGTTGGCTAGCGGGAAATGAGCAGTTCTTC	CASSWLAGNEQFF
TRBV4-1	TRBJ2-5	-	-	14	TGCGCCAGCAGCTTCATAAGGGGTATAGAGACCCAGTACTTC	CASSFIRGIETQYF
TRBV28	TRBJ2-5	-	-	16	TGTGCCAGCAGCAAGACAGGAGCCCAGTACCAAGAGACCCAGTACTTC	CASSKTGAQYQETQYF
TRBV6-1	TRBJ2-7	-	-	15	TGTGCCAGCAGTGAAGTCTTCTCGTTTTCCTACGAGCAGTACTTC	CASSEVFSFSYEQYF
TRBV5-6	TRBJ1-2	-	-	14	TGTGCCAGCAACAAACAGGGAGCTAACTATGGCTACACCTTC	CASNKQGANYGYTF
TRBV28	TRBJ2-2	-	-	14	TGTGCCAGCAGTTTCCGACTAGAAACCGGGGAGCTGTTTTTT	CASSFRLETGELFF
TRBV27	TRBJ2-6	TRBD1	-	14	TGTGCCAGCGGGCAGGGGGCTGGGGCCAACGTCCTGACTTTC	CASGQGAGANVLTF
TRBV7-9	TRBJ2-1	-	-	14	TGTGCCAGCAGCTTAGTAATCTTAGGGGATGAGCAGTTCTTC	CASSLVILGDEQFF
TRBV2	TRBJ1-5	-	-	13	TGTGCCAGCAGTGACACACATTCTCAGCCCCAGCATTTT	CASSDTHSQPQHF
TRBV2	TRBJ2-2	-	-	12	TGTGCCAGCAACCCAAGAGTCGGGGAGCTGTTTTTT	CASNPRVGELFF
TRBV5-6	TRBJ2-4	TRBD1	-	14	TGTGCCAGCAGCCGGACAGGCGCCAAAAACATTCAGTACTTC	CASSRTGAKNIQYF